This T cell receptor (beta chain) was sequenced for a study of Ad26.COV2.S vaccination and SARS-CoV-2 variants. Study results and limitations: TCR breadth and depth estimates may have understated total T cell responses. Spike-specific TCR breadth was greater after Ad26.COV2.S than placebo.

V lost 0 bases and J lost 10, with 10 bases in between. Germline CDR1 reads SGHRS; CDR2 reads YFSETQ. The CDR3 consists of 12 residues. Only in-frame clones appear in the TCRdb table, and some are missing; sequencing was by immunoSEQ multiplex PCR. The table includes just over 350,000 clones, about 90% detected once. This clone was observed a handful of times. Its antigen is unidentified. V and J are TRBV5-1 and TRBJ1-1; D gene unclear. The material was peripheral blood, obtained after recovery from COVID-19. This sequence originates from a human donor who had recovered from COVID-19. CDR3 in DNA: TGCGCCAGCAGCTTGGATGGAAAGACAGCTTTCTTT. Protein: CASSLDGKTAFF.